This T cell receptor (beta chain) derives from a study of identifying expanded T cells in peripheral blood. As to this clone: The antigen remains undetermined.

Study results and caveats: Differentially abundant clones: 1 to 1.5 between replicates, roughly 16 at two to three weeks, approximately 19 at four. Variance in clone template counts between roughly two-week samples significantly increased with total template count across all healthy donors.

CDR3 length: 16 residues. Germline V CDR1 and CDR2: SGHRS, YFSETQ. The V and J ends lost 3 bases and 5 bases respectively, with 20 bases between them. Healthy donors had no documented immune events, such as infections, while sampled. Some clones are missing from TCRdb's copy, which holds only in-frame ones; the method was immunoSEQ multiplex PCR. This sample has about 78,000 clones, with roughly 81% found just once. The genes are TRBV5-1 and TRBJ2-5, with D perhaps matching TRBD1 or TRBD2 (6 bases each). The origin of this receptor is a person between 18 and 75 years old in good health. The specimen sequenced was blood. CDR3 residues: CASSSPAQGGGETQYF. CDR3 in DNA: TGCGCCAGCAGCTCGCCAGCACAGGGTGGAGGGGAGACCCAGTACTTC. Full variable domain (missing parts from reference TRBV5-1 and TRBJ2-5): KAGVTQTPRYLIKTRGQQVTLSCSPISGHRSVSWYQQTPGQGLQFLFEYFSETQRNKGNFPGRFSGRQFSNSRSEMNVSTLELGDSALYLCASSSPAQGGGETQYFGPGTRLLVL.